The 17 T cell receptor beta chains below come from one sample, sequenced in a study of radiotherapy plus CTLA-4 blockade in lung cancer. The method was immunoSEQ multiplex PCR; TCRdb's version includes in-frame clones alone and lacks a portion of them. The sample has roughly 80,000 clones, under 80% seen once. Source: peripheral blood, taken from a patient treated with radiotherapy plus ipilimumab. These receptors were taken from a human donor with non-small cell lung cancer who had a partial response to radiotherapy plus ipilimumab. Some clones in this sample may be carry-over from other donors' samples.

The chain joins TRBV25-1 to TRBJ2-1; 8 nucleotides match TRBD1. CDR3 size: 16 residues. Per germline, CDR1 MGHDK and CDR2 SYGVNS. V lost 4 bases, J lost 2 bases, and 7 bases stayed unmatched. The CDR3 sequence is CASSAYDRGTYNEQFF. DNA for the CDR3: TGTGCCAGCAGTGCCTATGACAGGGGAACCTACAATGAGCAGTTCTTC.

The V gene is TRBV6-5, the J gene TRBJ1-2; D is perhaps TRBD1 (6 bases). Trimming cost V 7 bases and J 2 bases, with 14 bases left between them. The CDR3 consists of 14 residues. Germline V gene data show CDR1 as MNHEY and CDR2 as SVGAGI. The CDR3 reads CASTMGHLNYGYTF. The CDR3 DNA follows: TGTGCCAGCACTATGGGACACCTAAACTATGGCTACACCTTC.

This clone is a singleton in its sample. This chain's CDR3 is CASSIGGAGGELFF. The CDR3 DNA sequence: TGTGCCAGTAGTATTGGAGGAGCCGGCGGGGAGCTGTTTTTT. V gene TRBV19 combines with J gene TRBJ2-2; weak D call: TRBD2 (5 bases). This CDR3 is 14 amino acids long. The germline gives CDR1 LNHDA, CDR2 SQIVND (reference sequence). V lost 3 bases to trimming and J lost 7 bases, with 12 bases between them.

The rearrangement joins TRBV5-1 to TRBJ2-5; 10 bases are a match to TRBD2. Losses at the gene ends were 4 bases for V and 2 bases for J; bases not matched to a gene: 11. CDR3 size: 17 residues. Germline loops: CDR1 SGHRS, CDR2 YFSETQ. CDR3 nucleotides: TGCGCCAGCAGCCCAGGACTAGCGGTAATAATTCAAGAGACCCAGTACTTC. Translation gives CASSPGLAVIIQETQYF.

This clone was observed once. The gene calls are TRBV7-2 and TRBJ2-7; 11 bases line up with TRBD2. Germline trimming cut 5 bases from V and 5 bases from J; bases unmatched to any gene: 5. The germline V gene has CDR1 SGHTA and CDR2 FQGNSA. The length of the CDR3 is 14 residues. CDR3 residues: CASSLTSGENEQYF. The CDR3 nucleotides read TGTGCCAGCAGCCTGACTAGCGGGGAAAACGAGCAGTACTTC. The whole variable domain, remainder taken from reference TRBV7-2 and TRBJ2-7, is GAGVSQSPSNKVTEKGKDVELRCDPISGHTALYWYRQSLGQGLEFLIYFQGNSAPDKSGLPSDRFSAERTGGSVSTLTIQRTQQEDSAVYLCASSLTSGENEQYFGPGTRLTVT.

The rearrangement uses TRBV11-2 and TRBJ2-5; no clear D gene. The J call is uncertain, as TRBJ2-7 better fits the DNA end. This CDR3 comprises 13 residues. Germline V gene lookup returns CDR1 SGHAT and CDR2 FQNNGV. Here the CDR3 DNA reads TGTGCCAGCAGCTTAGAAATCTATCTCGAGCAGTACTTC. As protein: CASSLEIYLEQYF.

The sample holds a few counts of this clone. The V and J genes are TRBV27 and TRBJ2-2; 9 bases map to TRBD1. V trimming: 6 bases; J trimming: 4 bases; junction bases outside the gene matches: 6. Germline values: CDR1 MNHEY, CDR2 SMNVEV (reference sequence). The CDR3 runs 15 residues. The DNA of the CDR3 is TGTGCCAGCAGGCCCAACAGGGGGCGCACCGGGGAGCTGTTTTTT. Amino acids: CASRPNRGRTGELFF.

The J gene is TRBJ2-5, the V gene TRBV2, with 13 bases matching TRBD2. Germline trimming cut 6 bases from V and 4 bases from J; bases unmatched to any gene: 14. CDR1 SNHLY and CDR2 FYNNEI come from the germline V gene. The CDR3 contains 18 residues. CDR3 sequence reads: CASRPGITSGRVSETQYF. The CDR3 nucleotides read TGTGCCAGCAGACCCGGCATAACTAGCGGGAGGGTGTCAGAGACCCAGTACTTC.

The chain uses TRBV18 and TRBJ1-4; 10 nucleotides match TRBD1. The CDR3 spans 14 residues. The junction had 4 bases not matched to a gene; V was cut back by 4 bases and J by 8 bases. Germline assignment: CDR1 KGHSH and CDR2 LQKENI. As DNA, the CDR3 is TGTGCCAGCTCACGACAGGGGGCGGGAGAAAAACTGTTTTTT. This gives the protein CASSRQGAGEKLFF.

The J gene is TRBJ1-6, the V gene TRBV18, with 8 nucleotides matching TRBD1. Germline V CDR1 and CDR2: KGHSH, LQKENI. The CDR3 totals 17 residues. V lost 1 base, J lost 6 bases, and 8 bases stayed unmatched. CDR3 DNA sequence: TGTGCCAGCTCACCACTGGACAGGGTAAGGGGTAATTCACCCCTCCACTTT. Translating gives CASSPLDRVRGNSPLHF.

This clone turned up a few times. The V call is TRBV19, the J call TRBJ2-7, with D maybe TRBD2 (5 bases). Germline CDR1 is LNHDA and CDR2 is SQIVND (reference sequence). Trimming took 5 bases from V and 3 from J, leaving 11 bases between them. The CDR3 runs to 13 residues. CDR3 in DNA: TGTGCCAGTAGTGTGATGGGGAGCTACGAGCAGTACTTC. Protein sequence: CASSVMGSYEQYF.

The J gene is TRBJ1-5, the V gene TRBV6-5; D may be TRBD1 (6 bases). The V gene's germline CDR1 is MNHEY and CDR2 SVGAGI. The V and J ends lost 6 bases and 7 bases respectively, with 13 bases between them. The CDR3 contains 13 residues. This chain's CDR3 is CASRPTGLQPQHF. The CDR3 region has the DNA TGTGCCAGCAGGCCAACAGGGTTGCAGCCCCAGCATTTT.

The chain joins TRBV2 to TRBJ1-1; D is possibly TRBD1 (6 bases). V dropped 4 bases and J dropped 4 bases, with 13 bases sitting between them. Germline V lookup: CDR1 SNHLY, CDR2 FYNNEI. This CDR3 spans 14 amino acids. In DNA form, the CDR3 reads TGTGCCAGCAGTGCGGGGGGGCCGGGCACTGAAGCTTTCTTT. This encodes CASSAGGPGTEAFF.

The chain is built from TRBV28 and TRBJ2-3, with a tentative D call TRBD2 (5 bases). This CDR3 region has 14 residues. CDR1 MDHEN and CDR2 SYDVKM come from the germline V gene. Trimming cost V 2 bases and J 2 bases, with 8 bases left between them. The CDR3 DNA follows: TGTGCCAGCAGTTTAGGAGGATCCACAGATACGCAGTATTTT. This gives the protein CASSLGGSTDTQYF.

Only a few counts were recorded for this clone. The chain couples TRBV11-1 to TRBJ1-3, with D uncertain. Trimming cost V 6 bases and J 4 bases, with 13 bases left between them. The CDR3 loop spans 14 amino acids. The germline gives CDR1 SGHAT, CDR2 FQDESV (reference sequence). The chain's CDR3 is CASRSYRGGNTIYF. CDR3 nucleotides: TGTGCCAGCAGATCCTATCGGGGAGGAAACACCATATATTTT.

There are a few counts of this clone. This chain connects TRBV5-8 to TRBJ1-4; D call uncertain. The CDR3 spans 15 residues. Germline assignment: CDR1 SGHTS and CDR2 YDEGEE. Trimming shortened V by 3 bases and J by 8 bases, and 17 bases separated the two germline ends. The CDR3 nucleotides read TGTGCCAGCAGCTGGACTTACGACGGCGGGGAAAAACTGTTTTTT. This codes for CASSWTYDGGEKLFF.

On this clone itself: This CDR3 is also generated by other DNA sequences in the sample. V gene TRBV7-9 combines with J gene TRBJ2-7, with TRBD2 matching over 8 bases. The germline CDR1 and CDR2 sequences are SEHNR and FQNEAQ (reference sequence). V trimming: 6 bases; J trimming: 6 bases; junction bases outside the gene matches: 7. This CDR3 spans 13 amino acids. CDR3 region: CASSFGGGSEQYF. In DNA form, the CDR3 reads TGTGCCAGCAGTTTCGGCGGGGGGTCCGAGCAGTACTTC.